This T cell receptor beta chain was identified during a study of radiotherapy plus CTLA-4 blockade in lung cancer. As for the study in general: Overall, approximately 19% of patients showed an objective response, while 25% to 35% attained disease control. Regarding the study as a whole: Blood-borne expansion of tumor-derived TCR clones followed radiotherapy plus ipilimumab. Early blood T cell clone changes and increased post-radiation serum interferon-beta were reportedly the strongest response predictors.

Using immunoSEQ multiplex PCR, the repertoire was profiled, and TCRdb retains in-frame clones only, with some absent. The sample includes some 110,000 clones, about 84% seen only once; the top ten take around 2%. CDR1 is SGDLS and CDR2 is YYNGEE in the germline V gene. Between the trimmed V and J ends, which lost 4 bases and 0 bases, there was a span of 8 bases. CDR3 length: 14 amino acids. Points on this clone: Its matching antigen is unknown.

The material was peripheral blood, obtained from a patient treated with radiotherapy plus ipilimumab. The receptor's source is a human donor with non-small cell lung cancer that progressed on radiotherapy plus ipilimumab. Some clones in this sample may be carry-over from other donors' samples. This chain uses TRBV9 with TRBJ1-5; no definite D call. Written as DNA, the CDR3 is TGTGCCAGCAGCCCAGAGGATAGCAATCAGCCCCAGCATTTT. Translating gives CASSPEDSNQPQHF.